This T cell receptor (beta chain) was captured by sequencing in a study of cytomegalovirus exposure and HLA in healthy donors. Findings and limits, study-wide: It was in a later analysis that TCR association rates were seen to vary by HLA locus, highest for DRB1 and lowest for HLA-C.

Concerning this clone itself: The antigen is unknown. Other DNA sequences of this sample code for an identical CDR3.

The study ran its PCR with 60 Vbeta and 13 Jbeta primers. The table came from immunoSEQ multiplex PCR; TCRdb's copy has only in-frame clones and leaves some out. The top ten clones hold roughly a sixth of a sample with 210,000 or so clones, more than 60% of them seen once. The CDR3 sequence is 14 residues long. V lost 4 bases, J lost 0 bases, and 10 bases lay in between. The germline V gene encodes CDR1 SGHRS and CDR2 YFSETQ. The sample was PBMCs. The receptor was isolated from a man aged 35 to 55 in good health and CMV-seronegative. The chain carries TRBV5-1 and TRBJ1-1; tentatively, D is TRBD1 (6 bases). The CDR3 reads CASSPDRLNTEAFF. Written as DNA, the CDR3 is TGCGCCAGCAGCCCGGACAGACTGAACACTGAAGCTTTCTTT.